The clone carrying this T cell receptor beta chain was observed a few times. The antigen is not known. Germline V gene sequence: CDR1 SQVTM, CDR2 ANQGSEA. V was pared by 7 bases and J by 0 bases, with 13 bases between. The CDR3 covers 14 residues. Specified time point: blood at routine non-recurrence follow-up after resection. Researchers sequenced whole RNA taken from tumor, nontumor lung or frozen PBMC without sorting. The data are from a study of spatial heterogeneity in lung cancer. Overall study: When available, follow-up PBMC samples taken a median of about 2 years after resection were sequenced. Study conclusions and caveats: Ubiquitous expanded tumor TCRs were observed in blood more at resection than follow-up.

Every individual TCR cDNA molecule carried its own unique molecular identifier, which allowed correction of PCR and sequencing errors. One entry per CDR3 protein results from TCRdb running MiXCR on the 5' RACE reads. The table includes roughly 120,000 distinct CDR3 sequences, roughly an eighth detected once. This receptor was taken from a male donor with early-stage non-small cell lung cancer. The chain links TRBV29-1 to TRBJ2-4, with a tentative D call TRBD1 (5 bases). The material was PBMCs, obtained at follow-up. For the CDR3, the DNA is TGCAGCGCCCCAAAGGGGTCAGCCAAAAACATTCAGTACTTC. Translation: CSAPKGSAKNIQYF.